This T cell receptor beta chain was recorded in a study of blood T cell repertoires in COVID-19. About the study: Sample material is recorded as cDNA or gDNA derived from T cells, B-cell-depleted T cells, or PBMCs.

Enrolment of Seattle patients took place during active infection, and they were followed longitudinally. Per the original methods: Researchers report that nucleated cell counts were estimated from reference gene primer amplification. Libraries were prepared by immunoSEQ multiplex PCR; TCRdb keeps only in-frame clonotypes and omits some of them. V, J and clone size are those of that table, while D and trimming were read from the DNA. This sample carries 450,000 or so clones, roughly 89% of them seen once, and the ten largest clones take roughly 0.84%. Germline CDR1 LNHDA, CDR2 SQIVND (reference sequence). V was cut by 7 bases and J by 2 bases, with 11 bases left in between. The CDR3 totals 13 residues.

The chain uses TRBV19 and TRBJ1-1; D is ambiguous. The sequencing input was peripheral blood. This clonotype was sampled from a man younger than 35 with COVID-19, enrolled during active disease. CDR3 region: CASTYRGNTEAFF. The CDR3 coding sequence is TGTGCCAGTACTTACCGGGGAAACACTGAAGCTTTCTTT.